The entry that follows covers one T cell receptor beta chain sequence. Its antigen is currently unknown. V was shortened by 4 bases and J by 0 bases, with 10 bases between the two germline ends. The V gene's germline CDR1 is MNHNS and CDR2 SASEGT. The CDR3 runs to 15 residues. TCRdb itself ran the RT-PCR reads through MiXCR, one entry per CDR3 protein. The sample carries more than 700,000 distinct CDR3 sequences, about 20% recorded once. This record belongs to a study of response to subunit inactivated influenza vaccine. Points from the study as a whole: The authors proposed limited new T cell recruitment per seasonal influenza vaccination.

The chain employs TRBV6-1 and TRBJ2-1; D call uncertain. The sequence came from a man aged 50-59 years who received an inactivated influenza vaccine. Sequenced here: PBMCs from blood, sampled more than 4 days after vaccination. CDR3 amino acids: CASSGSWGSYNEQFF. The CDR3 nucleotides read TGTGCCAGCAGTGGCTCGTGGGGCTCCTACAATGAGCAGTTCTTC.